This TCR beta chain stems from a study of T cell responses to AZD1222 COVID-19 vaccine. Study-wide findings and caveats: Donors in the cohort were predominantly white British and more often female, and clonal diversity was possibly underestimated.

Data came from immunoSEQ multiplex PCR; TCRdb stores just in-frame clones and leaves some out. The sample consists of 200,000 or so clones, 94% of them appearing once. On this clone itself: Its antigen is not known.

Per the germline V gene, CDR1 is MNHEY and CDR2 is SVGAGI. This CDR3 spans 15 amino acids. Trimming pared 7 bases from V and 7 bases from J, leaving 23 bases between. The origin of this receptor is an adult in good health. The sample here was peripheral blood, taken on day 0 of AZD1222 vaccination. The chain couples TRBV6-5 to TRBJ2-7; no clear D. The CDR3 protein is CASNPIAGDSTEQYF. CDR3 in DNA: TGTGCCAGCAACCCCATAGCAGGAGACTCTACGGAGCAGTACTTC.